This TCR beta chain came from a study of human T cells and chemical hapten exposure. From germline, CDR1 is SGHRS and CDR2 YFSETQ. The CDR3 runs to 14 residues. Trimming at V came to 4 bases and at J to 5 bases, leaving 8 bases not matched to a gene. Stated time point: pre-sensitization, week 0. Treatment: therapeutic diphenylcyclopropenone sensitization with weekly scalp DPC. This clonotype showed up many times. TCRdb redid the calling of the RACE reads with MiXCR, one entry per CDR3 protein. The sample records about 46,000 distinct CDR3 sequences, 8.5% to 10% being singletons. The V gene is TRBV5-1, the J gene TRBJ2-7; 8 nucleotides match TRBD1. The receptor was derived from a woman in her forties with alopecia areata. Some clones in this sample may be carry-over from other donors' samples. The specimen comprised whole blood, sampled in connection with sensitization to the hapten diphenylcyclopropenone (DPC). DNA of the CDR3: TGCGCCAGCAGCCTTCAGGGGGCGACCAACGAGCAGTACTTC. This translates into CASSLQGATNEQYF.